The rows below give T cell receptor beta chains drawn from one sample of a study of blood T cell repertoires in COVID-19. The repertoire was sequenced with immunoSEQ multiplex PCR; TCRdb's copy has only in-frame clones and lacks some. The sample consists of around 300,000 clones, around 90% of them appearing once. Material: peripheral blood. The receptors derive from a man in his forties or fifties with active or convalescent COVID-19. The CDR3 runs from the conserved cysteine through the conserved F or W. D genes are given only for firm matches. Expanded clones get a size class; other rows say once, few or many, or leave the size out.

>-|TRBD2|TRBJ2-1|TRBV5-1
TGCGCCAGCAGCGGCTTAGCGGGGGGGCCTCATGAGCAGTTCTTC
CASSGLAGGPHEQFF
>-|-|TRBJ2-2|TRBV7-3
TGTGCCAGCAGCCAGACGGGAGCCAGCGTCTGGGAGCTGTTTTTT
CASSQTGASVWELFF
>-|TRBD1|TRBJ1-2|TRBV28
TGTGCCAGCAGTTTACCGGGACAGGGGCCCTATGGCTACACCTTC
CASSLPGQGPYGYTF
>-|-|TRBJ2-7|TRBV11-2
TGTGCCAGCAGCTTAGAGGTCGGCGAGCAGTACTTC
CASSLEVGEQYF
>-|TRBD1|TRBJ2-6|TRBV27
TGTGCCAGCAGTTGGGACAGGCCCGGCTCTGGGGCCAACGTCCTGACTTTC
CASSWDRPGSGANVLTF
>-|-|TRBJ1-5|TRBV19
TGTGCCAGTAGTGGGGCCAACAATCAGCCCCAGCATTTT
CASSGANNQPQHF
>-|-|TRBJ1-6|TRBV10-3
TGTGCCATCAGCGGGGGGCACGGTTCACCCCTCCACTTT
CAISGGHGSPLHF
>-|-|TRBJ2-7|TRBV30
TGTGCCAGGAGGGACCCGGGAGTAGGCGAGCAGTACTTC
CARRDPGVGEQYF
>-|TRBD1|TRBJ2-3|TRBV9
TGTGCCAGCAGCGTAGGCAGGGGGAACACAGATACGCAGTATTTT
CASSVGRGNTDTQYF
>-|TRBD1|TRBJ2-7|TRBV5-1
TGCGCCAGCAGCATCCGGGACAGGGGGCACGAGCAGTACTTC
CASSIRDRGHEQYF
>-|TRBD1|TRBJ1-4|TRBV28
TGTGCCAGCACGAGGGGACAGGGGCCCGCAAGAGGTGAAAAACTGTTTTTT
CASTRGQGPARGEKLFF
>-|-|TRBJ1-2|TRBV3-1/TRBV3-2
TGTGCCAGCAGCCAAGGGCTCTATGGCTACACCTTC
CASSQGLYGYTF
>-|-|TRBJ2-3|TRBV9
TGTGCCAGCAGCGTAGCTACTGCGGGGAGCACAGATACGCAGTATTTT
CASSVATAGSTDTQYF
>-|-|TRBJ1-1|TRBV18
TGTGCCAGCTCGGAGTCCACGGATAGAAACACTGAAGCTTTCTTT
CASSESTDRNTEAFF
>once|TRBD2|TRBJ2-1|TRBV7-3
TGTGCCAGCAGCTTAATGGGGGAGGGTGTCTACAATGAGCAGTTCTTC
CASSLMGEGVYNEQFF
>-|TRBD2|TRBJ2-5|TRBV5-1
TGCGCCAGCAGTGACCCTAGCGGGAGCCCAGAGACCCAGTACTTC
CASSDPSGSPETQYF
>few|-|TRBJ2-2|TRBV5-4
TGTGCCAGCAGCTTGGTTGTAGCCCCTTCGGCGAACACCGGGGAGCTGTTTTTT
CASSLVVAPSANTGELFF
>few|-|TRBJ1-1|TRBV7-2
TGTGCCAGCAGCTTACAGGGTAGGACTGAAGCTTTCTTT
CASSLQGRTEAFF
>-|-|TRBJ2-3|TRBV29-1
TGCAGCGTTGACCCAGGGGGCACAGATACGCAGTATTTT
CSVDPGGTDTQYF
>-|-|TRBJ1-1|TRBV18
TGTGCCAGCTCCTACGACAGAGAATACACTGAAGCTTTCTTT
CASSYDREYTEAFF
>-|TRBD2|TRBJ2-2|TRBV6-4
TGTGCCAGCAGTTTGACCCCCGGACTAGCGCGCACCGGGGAGCTGTTTTTT
CASSLTPGLARTGELFF
>-|TRBD1|TRBJ1-6|TRBV2
TGTGCCAGCAGTTTGACAGGGGGCCTGAGTTCACCCCTCCACTTT
CASSLTGGLSSPLHF
>-|-|TRBJ1-6|TRBV28
TGTGCCAGCACGGTCGGGGGGCACAATTCACCCCTCCACTTT
CASTVGGHNSPLHF
>-|-|TRBJ1-1|TRBV5-4
TGTGCCAGCAGCTTGGAAGGAGGAAGGTACACTGAAGCTTTCTTT
CASSLEGGRYTEAFF
>-|-|TRBJ2-2|TRBV6-5
TGTGCCAGCAGTTCCCTAGGACAGACCGGGGAGCTGTTTTTT
CASSSLGQTGELFF
>-|TRBD2|TRBJ2-7|TRBV5-1
TGCGCCAGCAGCTCGCACCTAGCGGGAGGGTACGAGCAGTACTTC
CASSSHLAGGYEQYF
>-|TRBD1|TRBJ1-6|TRBV5-4
TGTGCCAGCAGCTTAGTGCCGGGACAGGGGTCTTCACCCCTCCACTTT
CASSLVPGQGSSPLHF
>-|TRBD2|TRBJ2-5|TRBV25-1
TGTGCCAGCAGTGAGGGGGGGAGAGAGACCCAGTACTTC
CASSEGGRETQYF
>-|-|TRBJ2-5|TRBV5-4
TGTGCCAGCAGCCAACCGACAGGTCAAGCGACCCAGTACTTC
CASSQPTGQATQYF
>-|-|TRBJ1-1|TRBV6-5
TGTGCCAGCAAAGAAAGGGGCGGCACTGAAGCTTTCTTT
CASKERGGTEAFF
>-|TRBD2|TRBJ2-3|TRBV13
TGTGCCAGCAGCCAAGCCGGGACTAGCGGTACAGATACGCAGTATTTT
CASSQAGTSGTDTQYF
>-|-|TRBJ2-3|TRBV24-1
TGTGCCACCAGTGAACCGAGAGGGTCAAGAGATACGCAGTATTTT
CATSEPRGSRDTQYF
>-|TRBD2|TRBJ2-3|TRBV19
TGTGCCAGTACGACTAGCGGCGATAACACAGATACGCAGTATTTT
CASTTSGDNTDTQYF
>-|TRBD1|TRBJ1-2|TRBV3-1/TRBV3-2
TGTGCCAGCAGCCAAATGACAGGGAACTATGGCTACACCTTC
CASSQMTGNYGYTF
>-|-|TRBJ2-1|TRBV18
TGTGCCAGCTCACCACCATCCCGGTCAGCGGATGAGCAGTTCTTC
CASSPPSRSADEQFF
>-|-|TRBJ2-2|TRBV13
TGTGCCAGCAGCTTAGGCTTCGCCGGGGAGCTGTTTTTT
CASSLGFAGELFF
>-|-|TRBJ1-2|TRBV6-5
TGTGCCAGCAGCCGGGGACTGGGTGGCTACACCTTC
CASSRGLGGYTF
>-|TRBD1|TRBJ2-1|TRBV27
TGTGCCAGCAGCTATCTGGGCAGGGGGCCCTACAATGAGCAGTTCTTC
CASSYLGRGPYNEQFF
>-|-|TRBJ2-1|TRBV27
TGTGCCAGCAGTTTATGGGCTAGCCCTTACAATGAGCAGTTCTTC
CASSLWASPYNEQFF
>-|-|TRBJ2-1|TRBV2
TGTGCCACCAAATCCACAGGGTTCTACAATGAGCAGTTCTTC
CATKSTGFYNEQFF
>-|-|TRBJ1-1|TRBV6-4
TGTGCCAGCAGTGACTCTTGGACCTGGGGAGGGGAGAACACTGAAGCTTTCTTT
CASSDSWTWGGENTEAFF
>-|TRBD2|TRBJ2-2|TRBV12-5
TGTGCTAGTGGTTTCACTAGCGGGGGGATCACCGGGGAGCTGTTTTTT
CASGFTSGGITGELFF
>-|TRBD2|TRBJ2-7|TRBV11-2
TGTGCCAGCAGCTTAGAGGGTTACGCGGGAGGATCCTACGAGCAGTACTTC
CASSLEGYAGGSYEQYF
>-|TRBD1|TRBJ1-4|TRBV5-6
TGTGCCAGCAGCCTGGACAGGGGGCGGCCTAATGAAAAACTGTTTTTT
CASSLDRGRPNEKLFF
>-|TRBD2|TRBJ2-3|TRBV6-5
TGTGCCAGCAGCCGAGCGGGGAGGACAGATACGCAGTATTTT
CASSRAGRTDTQYF
>-|TRBD1|TRBJ1-2|TRBV29-1
TGCAGCGTTGAGGACAGGGGACCTAACTATGGCTACACCTTC
CSVEDRGPNYGYTF
>-|-|TRBJ1-1|TRBV4-1
TGCGCCAGCAGCCGATCCTCAATTAGGAACACTGAAGCTTTCTTT
CASSRSSIRNTEAFF
>-|TRBD1|TRBJ1-3|TRBV9
TGTGCCAGCAGCGTCACAGGGGGCTCTGGAAACACCATATATTTT
CASSVTGGSGNTIYF
>-|-|TRBJ2-7|TRBV28
TGTGCCAGCAGTTCCCCGGGTTCCCCCGGAGGGAGCTACGAGCAGTACTTC
CASSSPGSPGGSYEQYF
>few|-|TRBJ1-3|TRBV3-1/TRBV3-2
TGTGCCAGCAGTCTTACCTACAGGGTCTCTGGAAACACCATATATTTT
CASSLTYRVSGNTIYF
>-|-|TRBJ2-5|TRBV7-2
TGTGCCAGCAGCCAACAAGAGACCCAGTACTTC
CASSQQETQYF
>-|TRBD2|TRBJ2-3|TRBV5-1
TGCGCCAGCAGCCAAGGGACTAGCGGGTCCACAGATACGCAGTATTTT
CASSQGTSGSTDTQYF
>-|TRBD2|TRBJ2-2|TRBV11-2
TGTGCCAGCAGCCCCCCGGGGAGGGAAGGGTACACCGGGGAGCTGTTTTTT
CASSPPGREGYTGELFF
>once|TRBD2|TRBJ2-2|TRBV18
TGTGCCAGCTCACCGCTACCACTAGCGGGAGAGGGGAGCACCGGGGAGCTGTTTTTT
CASSPLPLAGEGSTGELFF
>-|-|TRBJ1-2|TRBV29-1
TGCAGCGTTGATAAGAGCGGGGGCCGCGGCTATGGCTACACCTTC
CSVDKSGGRGYGYTF
>-|-|TRBJ2-3|TRBV5-1
TGCGCCAGCAGCCCGGCCCCGGGACATCGCACAGATACGCAGTATTTT
CASSPAPGHRTDTQYF
>-|-|TRBJ1-1|TRBV29-1
TGCAGCGTCCAGGGGAGGGGTCTGAACACTGAAGCTTTCTTT
CSVQGRGLNTEAFF
>-|-|TRBJ1-1|TRBV19
TGTGCCAGTAGTACCCAGACAGCGGGAAACACTGAAGCTTTCTTT
CASSTQTAGNTEAFF